A single sample gave rise to the 30 T cell receptor beta chains below, sequenced in a study of blood T cell repertoires in COVID-19. Clones were read by immunoSEQ multiplex PCR, and TCRdb kept only the in-frame ones, dropping some. The sample has more than 300,000 clones, just under 90% seen once. Material: peripheral blood. The source is a woman aged 25 to 39 with COVID-19, enrolled during active disease.

V gene TRBV7-8 combines with J gene TRBJ2-2; D is possibly TRBD1 (5 bases). In germline, CDR1 is SGHVS, CDR2 FQNEAQ. CDR3 size: 17 residues. The ends were cut back, 8 bases at V and 2 bases at J, with 21 bases in the middle. The CDR3 nucleotides are TGTGCCAGCTATCGTTCCAGGGCCCCCCTAAACACCGGGGAGCTGTTTTTT. The encoded protein is CASYRSRAPLNTGELFF.

The chain joins TRBV6-1 to TRBJ1-2; 8 nucleotides align to TRBD1. Looked up from germline, CDR1 is MNHNS and CDR2 is SASEGT. CDR3 length: 15 residues. V lost 1 base to trimming and J lost 1 base; unmatched junction nucleotides: 2. The CDR3 coding sequence is TGTGCCAGCAGTGAAGACAGGGGGGTTAACTATGGCTACACCTTC. Protein: CASSEDRGVNYGYTF.

J is TRBJ2-3 and V is TRBV5-4; possibly TRBD2 for D (7 bases). The CDR3 sequence is 16 residues long. The ends were cut back, 4 bases at V and 3 bases at J, with 18 bases in the middle. The germline CDR1 and CDR2 sequences are SGHNT and YYREEE (reference sequence). The CDR3, as DNA: TGTGCCAGCAGCCCGGTCTACGGGGGGCCGACAGATACGCAGTATTTT. It is translated as CASSPVYGGPTDTQYF.

The V and J genes are TRBV3-1 (or the pseudogene TRBV3-2) and TRBJ1-4; 10 bases fit TRBD1. The junction had 5 bases not matched to a gene; V was cut back by 5 bases and J by 8 bases. Looked up from germline, CDR1 is LGHDT and CDR2 is YNNKEL (reference sequence). The CDR3 runs 14 residues. CDR3 residues: CASSRQGAGEKLFF. The CDR3, as DNA: TGTGCCAGCAGCAGACAGGGGGCGGGGGAAAAACTGTTTTTT.

V is TRBV5-1 and J is TRBJ1-6, with D uncertain. The CDR3 covers 15 residues. V lost 0 bases and J lost 5, with 9 bases in between. From germline, CDR1 is SGHRS and CDR2 YFSETQ. For the CDR3, the DNA is TGCGCCAGCAGCTTGGTAGCCCTTGATAATTCACCCCTCCACTTT. This gives the protein CASSLVALDNSPLHF.

This clone was counted once. V gene TRBV7-8 combines with J gene TRBJ1-2, with 8 bases aligning to TRBD1. Losses at the gene ends were 5 bases for V and 4 bases for J; bases not matched to a gene: 6. Germline V gives CDR1 SGHVS, CDR2 FQNEAQ. The CDR3 runs 14 residues. The CDR3: CASSLRDRSYGYTF. The DNA for the CDR3 is TGTGCCAGCAGCCTCCGGGACAGGTCCTATGGCTACACCTTC.

The chain combines TRBV7-6 with TRBJ2-3, with 11 nucleotides matching TRBD2. CDR1 and CDR2 (germline): SGHVS, FNYEAQ. Trimming cost V 3 bases and J 3 bases; bases outside gene matches: 5. CDR3 length: 16 amino acids. CDR3 sequence reads: CASSFSGGAATDTQYF. CDR3 in DNA: TGTGCCAGCAGCTTTAGCGGGGGGGCCGCGACAGATACGCAGTATTTT.

There are a few counts of this clone. The gene calls are TRBV12-3 or TRBV12-4 and TRBJ1-3; no reliable D call. With 6 bases removed from V and 0 bases from J, the gap between germline ends came to 6 bases. The CDR3 contains 13 residues. The CDR3: CASSGDSGNTIYF. In nucleotides, the CDR3 is TGTGCCAGCAGCGGGGACTCTGGAAACACCATATATTTT.

About this clone itself: Distinct nucleotide sequences in the sample also encode this CDR3. V usage is TRBV6-5 and J usage is TRBJ1-2, with TRBD1 matching over 12 bases. V was pared by 4 bases and J by 7 bases, with 1 base of the junction left unmatched. Germline V gives CDR1 MNHEY, CDR2 SVGAGI. There are 13 residues in the CDR3. DNA for the CDR3: TGTGCCAGCAGTTCGGGACAGGGGGCTGGCTACACCTTC. This sequence encodes CASSSGQGAGYTF.

This chain links TRBV6-5 with TRBJ1-3, with TRBD1 as a possible D gene (6 bases). Germline CDR1 reads MNHEY; CDR2 reads SVGAGI. The CDR3 is 16 amino acids. The V and J ends lost 0 bases and 0 bases respectively, with 9 bases between them. CDR3 bases: TGTGCCAGCAGTTACTCGGGACAACACTCTGGAAACACCATATATTTT. This gives the protein CASSYSGQHSGNTIYF.

The chain is built from TRBV5-6 and TRBJ1-3; 9 nucleotides line up with TRBD1. The trim removed 4 bases at V and 0 bases at J, leaving 8 bases unmatched. Germline V gives CDR1 SGHDT, CDR2 YYEEEE. The CDR3 extends over 17 amino acids. The CDR3 DNA reads TGTGCCAGCAGCGCCTGGGACAGGGCGAACTCTGGAAACACCATATATTTT. Protein product: CASSAWDRANSGNTIYF.

This clone came up a few times. In DNA, the CDR3 is TGCGCCAGCAGCGAGCTCAACAGGGGCGGGAACTATGGCTACACCTTC. It encodes CASSELNRGGNYGYTF. This sequence joins TRBV5-1 and TRBJ1-2; 7 bases line up with TRBD1. This CDR3 has 16 residues. Losses at the gene ends were 4 bases for V and 2 bases for J; bases not matched to a gene: 11. Per the germline V gene, CDR1 is SGHRS and CDR2 is YFSETQ.

The rearrangement links TRBV6-5 to TRBJ1-1, with 7 nucleotides matching TRBD1. The germline V gene encodes CDR1 MNHEY and CDR2 SVGAGI. The CDR3 contains 13 residues. Unmatched junction bases numbered 2, after V lost 4 bases and J lost 3 bases. The CDR3 coding sequence is TGTGCCAGCAGTTTCACAGGGGACACTGAAGCTTTCTTT. Its translation is CASSFTGDTEAFF.

This clone was seen only a few times. This rearrangement joins TRBV15 to TRBJ2-7; 7 nucleotides align to TRBD1. Per the germline V gene, CDR1 is LNHNV and CDR2 is YYDKDF (reference sequence). Trimming took 4 bases from V and 7 from J; bases not matched to a gene: 10. The CDR3 has 14 amino acids. CDR3 sequence: CATSTRVTGREQYF. In nucleotides, the CDR3 is TGTGCCACCAGCACCCGAGTGACAGGGCGGGAGCAGTACTTC.

This chain links TRBV6-5 with TRBJ1-5; D is perhaps TRBD1 (5 bases). Germline V gene lookup returns CDR1 MNHEY and CDR2 SVGAGI. The CDR3 is 12 amino acids. Trimming removed 8 bases from V and 5 bases from J, with 10 bases in between. DNA for the CDR3: TGTGCCAGCGGTCAGGGTGATCAGCCCCAGCATTTT. Translated: CASGQGDQPQHF.

V usage is TRBV4-3 and J usage is TRBJ1-5; a possible D gene is TRBD1 (6 bases). Per germline, CDR1 LGHNA and CDR2 YSLEER. The CDR3 runs 16 residues. Trimming pared 0 bases from V and 3 bases from J, leaving 12 bases between. CDR3 region: CASSQDYRVNNQPQHF. In DNA form, the CDR3 reads TGCGCCAGCAGCCAAGATTACAGGGTGAACAATCAGCCCCAGCATTTT.

The V call is TRBV9, the J call TRBJ2-5, with D possibly matching TRBD2 (5 bases). The CDR3 is 15 amino acids. V was cut by 0 bases and J by 2 bases, with 11 bases left in between. The V gene's germline CDR1 is SGDLS and CDR2 YYNGEE. In nucleotides, the CDR3 is TGTGCCAGCAGCGTAGATCCGGGATATCAAGAGACCCAGTACTTC. This codes for CASSVDPGYQETQYF.

The DNA for the CDR3 is TGCAGTGCTAGTAGCGGGGGGGCTCTCAATGAGCAGTTCTTC. As protein: CSASSGGALNEQFF. This rearrangement joins TRBV20-1 to TRBJ2-1; TRBD2 aligns across 11 bases. CDR1 and CDR2 (germline): DFQATT, SNEGSKA (reference sequence). The trim removed 3 bases at V and 6 bases at J, leaving 4 bases unmatched. The CDR3 consists of 14 residues.

V and J are TRBV5-1 and TRBJ1-6; maybe TRBD1 (6 bases). CDR3 size: 15 residues. V was pared by 0 bases and J by 11 bases, with 15 bases between. Germline-derived CDR1 and CDR2 are SGHRS and YFSETQ. CDR3 protein: CASSLVGTHETPLHF. The CDR3 DNA sequence: TGCGCCAGCAGCTTGGTGGGGACACACGAGACACCCCTCCACTTT.

This clone occurred once. This chain uses TRBV5-4 with TRBJ2-1; no definite D call. The germline V and J ends were trimmed by 4 bases and 4 bases, with 12 bases remaining between them. Germline V gene sequence: CDR1 SGHNT, CDR2 YYREEE (reference sequence). The CDR3 extends over 14 amino acids. For the CDR3, the DNA is TGTGCCAGCAGCGCGAAATCCAGGTACAATGAGCAGTTCTTC. Encoded protein: CASSAKSRYNEQFF.

This chain uses TRBV6-2 or TRBV6-3 with TRBJ1-1, with 8 bases identical to TRBD1. The CDR3 is 14 amino acids. CDR1 and CDR2 (germline): MNHEY, SVGEGT. Trimming removed 4 bases from V and 0 bases from J; junction bases left unmatched: 1. CDR3 sequence reads: CASSWGQVNTEAFF. CDR3 DNA: TGTGCCAGCAGTTGGGGACAGGTGAACACTGAAGCTTTCTTT.

V usage is TRBV24-1 and J usage is TRBJ1-2; the D gene is possibly TRBD1 (6 bases). Germline V lookup: CDR1 KGHDR, CDR2 SFDVKD. This CDR3 has 15 amino acids. The ends were cut back, 3 bases at V and 2 bases at J, with 12 bases in the middle. CDR3 nucleotide sequence: TGTGCCACCAGTGATCCATGGACAGCGAACTATGGCTACACCTTC. Amino acids: CATSDPWTANYGYTF.

The gene calls are TRBV25-1 and TRBJ1-6; D is unclear. The CDR3 length is 16 residues. V dropped 3 bases and J dropped 9 bases, with 18 bases sitting between them. CDR1 and CDR2 (germline): MGHDK, SYGVNS. The CDR3 coding sequence is TGTGCCAGCAGTGACGAAACAAACCCCTTTTCTTCACCCCTCCACTTT. Amino acids: CASSDETNPFSSPLHF. Full variable domain (outside the CDR3, taken from reference TRBV25-1 and TRBJ1-6): EADIYQTPRYLVIGTGKKITLECSQTMGHDKMYWYQQDPGMELHLIHYSYGVNSTEKGDLSSESTVSRIRTEHFPLTLESARPSHTSQYLCASSDETNPFSSPLHFGNGTRLTVT.

The sample holds one count of this clone. V and J are TRBV28 and TRBJ2-3, with a tentative D call TRBD1 (5 bases). The CDR3 loop spans 14 amino acids. Per germline, CDR1 MDHEN and CDR2 SYDVKM. The V end lost 1 base, the J end lost 1 base, and 6 bases lay between the germline ends. The CDR3 DNA is TGTGCCAGCAGTTTATCGACAGGCACAGATACGCAGTATTTT. Translation gives CASSLSTGTDTQYF.

The chain combines TRBV5-6 with TRBJ1-1, with unresolved D. This CDR3 is built from 14 residues. Germline V gene data show CDR1 as SGHDT and CDR2 as YYEEEE. Trimming removed 5 bases at V and 1 base at J, with 12 bases between. The CDR3 nucleotides are TGTGCCAGCAGGGACCGACGGGGGAACACTGAAGCTTTCTTT. Encoded protein: CASRDRRGNTEAFF.

V and J are TRBV28 and TRBJ1-2; D is possibly TRBD1 (6 bases). Germline V gene sequence: CDR1 MDHEN, CDR2 SYDVKM. The CDR3 sequence is 14 residues long. V dropped 7 bases and J dropped 4 bases, with 16 bases sitting between them. The CDR3 nucleotides read TGTGCCAGCAAAGGGGGAGGGGTCGGCTATGGCTACACCTTC. Translation: CASKGGGVGYGYTF.

The CDR3: CASSVEGGGNQPQHF. For the CDR3, the DNA is TGTGCCAGCTCAGTTGAAGGGGGTGGCAATCAGCCCCAGCATTTT. The chain is built from TRBV6-4 and TRBJ1-5; D perhaps matches TRBD1 (6 bases). CDR3 length equals 15 residues. V was cut by 8 bases and J by 2 bases, with 16 bases left in between. Looked up from germline, CDR1 is MRHNA and CDR2 is SNTAGT.

The chain carries TRBV5-1 and TRBJ1-1; no firm D call. V dropped 5 bases and J dropped 1 base, with 12 bases sitting between them. The length of the CDR3 is 14 residues. From germline, CDR1 is SGHRS and CDR2 YFSETQ. CDR3 sequence: CASSGAAGNTEAFF. CDR3 nucleotide sequence: TGCGCCAGCAGTGGTGCCGCGGGGAACACTGAAGCTTTCTTT.

This clone was recorded only once. V and J are TRBV12-3 or TRBV12-4 and TRBJ1-2; D remains unclear. V was cut by 2 bases and J by 7 bases, with 8 bases left in between. The CDR3 covers 12 residues. In nucleotides, the CDR3 is TGTGCCAGCAGTTTACGGGGAACTGGCTACACCTTC. It is translated as CASSLRGTGYTF.

The chain uses TRBV3-1 (or the pseudogene TRBV3-2) and TRBJ1-1; D is perhaps TRBD1 (5 bases). Deletions cut 2 bases from V and 6 bases from J, with 7 bases between. In germline, CDR1 is LGHDT, CDR2 YNNKEL (reference sequence). The CDR3 sequence is 12 residues long. In DNA, the CDR3 is TGTGCCAGCAGCCAAATAGGGGCTGAAGCTTTCTTT. Translation gives CASSQIGAEAFF.